This TCR beta chain was documented in a study of response to subunit inactivated influenza vaccine. Findings of the study overall: There was a suggestion from the authors that each seasonal influenza vaccination recruits few new T cells.

Germline V CDR1 and CDR2: MDHEN, SYDVKM. Trimming at V came to 2 bases and at J to 6 bases, leaving 4 bases not matched to a gene. This CDR3 region has 15 residues. TCRdb ran MiXCR on the RT-PCR reads and lists one entry per CDR3 protein. The sample consists of under 800,000 distinct CDR3 sequences, more than 11% of them appearing once. A few counts support this clonotype. Its target is not known. The clonotype originates from a man aged 50-59 years who received an inactivated influenza vaccine. The chain is built from TRBV28 and TRBJ2-1; TRBD2 agrees at 10 bases. This sample comprised PBMCs from blood, obtained around two weeks before vaccination. CDR3 region: CASSLPAGGPNEQFF. CDR3 sequence (DNA): TGTGCCAGCAGTTTACCAGCGGGAGGGCCCAATGAGCAGTTCTTC. The full variable domain, in which reference TRBV28 and TRBJ2-1 provide the parts outside the CDR3, is DVKVTQSSRYLVKRTGEKVFLECVQDMDHENMFWYRQDPGLGLRLIYFSYDVKMKEKGDIPEGYSVSREKKERFSLILESASTNQTSMYLCASSLPAGGPNEQFFGPGTRLTVL.